This is a list of T cell receptor beta chains from one sample in a study of T cell repertoires in cytomegalovirus infection. TCRdb fed the reads into MiXCR, producing one record per CDR3 protein. The data contain roughly 200,000 distinct CDR3 sequences, about 17% of them singletons. The sample was CD8+ T cells from PBMCs. Every receptor here comes from a human donor in good health (CMV status not recorded). Some clones in this sample may be carry-over from other donors' samples. The CDR3 runs from the conserved cysteine through the conserved F or W. A D gene is named only where the DNA matches it firmly. A clone size is listed for some rows: how often the clone was seen (once, few, many), or a class if it is expanded.

>TRBJ2-4|TRBV7-2|.|.
TGTGCCAGCAGCTTAGGCGTCGGTGGGAGAAACATTCAGTACTTC
CASSLGVGGRNIQYF
>TRBJ2-2|TRBV4-3|.|.
TGCGCCAGCAGCCAAGAAGAACTTCCGAACACCGGGGAGCTGTTTTTT
CASSQEELPNTGELFF
>TRBJ2-2|TRBV7-6|few|.
TGTGCCAGCAGCTTATATGCGAACACCGGGGAGCTGTTTTTT
CASSLYANTGELFF
>TRBJ2-7|TRBV7-2|.|.
TGTGCCAGCAGCTTAGTGGCAGTGACTTTCTCCTACGAGCAGTACTTC
CASSLVAVTFSYEQYF
>TRBJ2-2|TRBV29-1|once|.
TGCAGCGGGGGGAGGGACACGAACACCGGGGAGCTGTTTTTT
CSGGRDTNTGELFF
>TRBJ2-3|TRBV7-7|.|.
TGTGCTAGCAGCCCCGGGAAGGGACTTCTCACAGATACGCAGTATTTT
CASSPGKGLLTDTQYF
>TRBJ2-1|TRBV28|many|TRBD2
TGTGCCAGCAGTTTGGGACTAGCGGGGAACAATGAGCAGTTCTTC
CASSLGLAGNNEQFF
>TRBJ2-7|TRBV6-6|few|.
TGTGCCAGCAGTTACTCGATCTTTCCGGAGGCAGAGAGCTCCTACGAGCAGTACTTC
CASSYSIFPEAESSYEQYF
>TRBJ1-2|TRBV7-8|few|.
TGTGCCAGCAGCTTAGTGCCAGACCTTAACTATGGCTACACCTTC
CASSLVPDLNYGYTF
>TRBJ2-1|TRBV12-3/TRBV12-4|.|.
TGTGCCAGCACGGATAAGGAGCAGTTCTTC
CASTDKEQFF
>TRBJ1-5|TRBV19|few|.
TGTGCCAGTAGACAGTCCGGACGGCCAGGCAGCAATCAGCCCCAGCATTTT
CASRQSGRPGSNQPQHF
>TRBJ1-1|TRBV28|.|TRBD1
TGTGCCAGCAATGGGGGGACCCGGGGAGGGGGCCCCACTGAAGCTTTCTTT
CASNGGTRGGGPTEAFF
>TRBJ2-3|TRBV20-1|few|.
TGCAGTGCTAGAGAGTTGGCGGGGGCGAGCACAGATACGCAGTATTTT
CSARELAGASTDTQYF
>TRBJ2-4|TRBV28|few|TRBD1
TGTGCCAGCAGTTTCTCTATTGGGACAACAGGGGGCAAAGCCAAAAACATTCAGTACTTC
CASSFSIGTTGGKAKNIQYF
>TRBJ2-3|TRBV7-6|few|.
TGTGCCAGCAGCTTGCGGGGTTCGGGCACAGATACGCAGTATTTT
CASSLRGSGTDTQYF
>TRBJ1-2|TRBV25-1|.|.
TGTGCCAGCACTCGGGGCTATAACTATGGCTACACCTTC
CASTRGYNYGYTF
>TRBJ2-1|TRBV7-3|.|.
TGTGCCAGCAGCTTAGGGGGGGCCACTTACAATGAGCAGTTCTTC
CASSLGGATYNEQFF
>TRBJ1-1|TRBV7-3|.|.
TGTGCCAGCAGCTTAAGTCCGGGGCCGAACACTGAAGCTTTCTTT
CASSLSPGPNTEAFF
>TRBJ2-7|TRBV12-3/TRBV12-4|.|.
TGTGCCAGCAGTGGGATTGGGGAGACCTACGAGCAGTACTTC
CASSGIGETYEQYF
>TRBJ1-1|TRBV5-1|few|.
TGCGCCAGCAGCTTGGGTCGGTTATGGACTGAAGCTTTCTTT
CASSLGRLWTEAFF
>TRBJ2-3|TRBV6-5|few|TRBD2
TGTGCCAGCAGTTACTCGACTAGCCGCACAGATACGCAGTATTTT
CASSYSTSRTDTQYF
>TRBJ2-1|TRBV20-1|few|.
TGCAGTGCTAGAGGGACAGTCTACAATGAGCAGTTCTTC
CSARGTVYNEQFF
>TRBJ1-3|TRBV7-9|few|.
TGTGCCAGCAGCTTAGTAACGGCAGAAGAATTATTCTCTGGAAACACCATATATTTT
CASSLVTAEELFSGNTIYF
>TRBJ2-1|TRBV6-5|.|TRBD1
TGTGCCAGCAGTTACGGACAGGGAAACAATGAGCAGTTCTTC
CASSYGQGNNEQFF
>TRBJ1-2|TRBV14|.|.
TGTGCCAGCAGCCAGGCCGGCTACACCTTC
CASSQAGYTF
>TRBJ2-5|TRBV6-2/TRBV6-3|.|.
TGTGCCAGCAGTTACTCGTTAACCTTCGAGACCCAGTACTTC
CASSYSLTFETQYF
>TRBJ1-1|TRBV20-1|.|TRBD1
TGCAGTGCTAGACCCGGGACAGGCACTGAAGCTTTCTTT
CSARPGTGTEAFF
>TRBJ1-3|TRBV6-8|few|.
TGTGCCAGCGGGGGGAACGGAAACACCATATATTTT
CASGGNGNTIYF
>TRBJ1-4|TRBV28|few|.
TGTGCCAGCAGCCTGAACCAGGGCACACATACTGAAAAACTGTTTTTT
CASSLNQGTHTEKLFF
>TRBJ2-7|TRBV7-8|few|TRBD1
TGTGCCAGCAGCCTGGGACAGGATGACTCCGAGCGGGCCTACGAGCAGTACTTC
CASSLGQDDSERAYEQYF
>TRBJ1-2|TRBV20-1|.|.
TGCAGTGCTAGGTGGGATTTCAGCAGGGTCGATGGCTACACCTTC
CSARWDFSRVDGYTF
>TRBJ2-5|TRBV7-6|.|TRBD2
TGTGCCAGCAGCTCCACGGGACTAGCGGGGGCGAAGCAGTACTTC
CASSSTGLAGAKQYF
>TRBJ2-3|TRBV20-1|few|.
TGCAGTGCTAACTACCCCCTCTCGGGGGCGAGCACAGATACGCAGTATTTT
CSANYPLSGASTDTQYF
>TRBJ2-7|TRBV4-1|few|.
TGCGCCAGCAGCCAAGAGGTGTACGAACAAAACGAGCAGTACTTC
CASSQEVYEQNEQYF
>TRBJ2-1|TRBV10-3|.|TRBD2
TGTGCCATCAGACCCGGGACTAGCGGGGGGGAAAGCAATGAGCAGTTCTTC
CAIRPGTSGGESNEQFF
>TRBJ2-5|TRBV28|few|.
TGTGCCAGCAGTGGGGACGGGGCAATCCAAGAGACCCAGTACTTC
CASSGDGAIQETQYF
>TRBJ2-1|TRBV6-2/TRBV6-3|.|TRBD2
TGTGCCAGCGATGGACTAGCGGGGTACAATGAGCAGTTCTTC
CASDGLAGYNEQFF
>TRBJ2-3|TRBV7-6|few|.
TGTGCCAGCAGCTTAGGGCCCGGCACAGATACGCAGTATTTT
CASSLGPGTDTQYF
>TRBJ1-6|TRBV28|few|.
TGTGCCAGCAGTTTATCGGCAGGCTATTCACCCCTCCACTTT
CASSLSAGYSPLHF
>TRBJ2-7|TRBV20-1|few|TRBD1
TGCAGTGCTTGGACAGGGGGGGACTACGAGCAGTACTTC
CSAWTGGDYEQYF
>TRBJ1-2|TRBV12-5|.|TRBD1
TGTGCTAGTGGTTTCGCGACAGGGGGCTCCGGCTACACCTTC
CASGFATGGSGYTF
>TRBJ2-1|TRBV7-2|few|TRBD2
TGTGCCAGCAGCTTATCCGGGGGACTAGCGGGGGACAATGAGCAGTTCTTC
CASSLSGGLAGDNEQFF
>TRBJ1-4|TRBV6-5|.|TRBD1
TGTGCCAGCAGTTACTCGACTCTTTCGGGGACAGCTAATGAAAAACTGTTTTTT
CASSYSTLSGTANEKLFF
>TRBJ1-5|TRBV7-2|many|.
TGTGCCAGCAGCTCGGGCCGCCCCAGGGAGCCCCAGCATTTT
CASSSGRPREPQHF
>TRBJ2-3|TRBV28|.|TRBD2
TGTGCCAGCATCTTGGGAGCGGGGGGGCCCGGAGATACGCAGTATTTT
CASILGAGGPGDTQYF
>TRBJ2-7|TRBV7-6|few|.
TGTGCCAGCAGCCCCGACAGAAGTCCCTACGAGCAGTACTTC
CASSPDRSPYEQYF
>TRBJ2-7|TRBV29-1|.|.
TGCAGCGTTAATACAGGGAACTACGAGCAGTACTTC
CSVNTGNYEQYF
>TRBJ1-1|TRBV7-2|few|TRBD1
TGTGCCTGTATACAGGGGTACACTGAAGCTTTCTTT
CACIQGYTEAFF